Each of the 23 T cell receptor beta chains below was sequenced from the same sample in a study of shared clonotypes between healthy human individuals. Only in-frame clones appear in the TCRdb table, and some are missing; sequencing was by immunoSEQ multiplex PCR. The sample carries 1,100,000 or so clones, around three quarters recorded once. The sequenced material came from memory CD4+ T cells from PBMCs. Subset reported: CD45RA-negative fraction. The receptors come from a man younger than 35 in good health. Some clones in this sample may be carry-over from other donors' samples.

The gene calls are TRBV28 and TRBJ1-5, with D maybe TRBD1 (6 bases). Germline CDR1 reads MDHEN; CDR2 reads SYDVKM. The V and J ends lost 7 bases and 2 bases respectively, with 12 bases between them. The CDR3 sequence is 14 residues long. CDR3 in amino acids: CASTQPGGNQPQHF. The CDR3 DNA is TGTGCCAGCACACAGCCAGGGGGCAATCAGCCCCAGCATTTT.

This chain links TRBV29-1 with TRBJ2-7; D is undetermined. The CDR3 consists of 11 residues. The germline CDR1 and CDR2 sequences are SQVTM and ANQGSEA. V dropped 4 bases and J dropped 8 bases, with 12 bases sitting between them. CDR3 protein: CSVVEALQQYF. CDR3 in DNA: TGCAGCGTTGTTGAAGCGCTCCAGCAGTACTTC.

Note on this clone: A junction boundary mismatches the germline segment, possibly from a read error. This chain uses TRBV6-5 with TRBJ1-1; D unclear. This CDR3 contains 13 residues. Germline CDR1 and CDR2: MNHEY and SVGAGI. The CDR3 sequence is CAISEWGNTEAFF. The CDR3 region has the DNA TGTGCCATCAGTGAGTGGGGGAACACTGAAGCTTTCTTT.

The chain couples TRBV14 to TRBJ2-7; 10 bases are a match to TRBD2. With V trimmed by 4 bases and J by 3 bases, 6 bases remained unmatched. This CDR3 is built from 15 residues. Germline V gene lookup returns CDR1 SGHDN and CDR2 FVKESK. CDR3 sequence (DNA): TGTGCCAGCAGCCTCGGACTAGCGGCTATCTACGAGCAGTACTTC. Translated, it gives CASSLGLAAIYEQYF.

This clone was counted many times. The rearrangement uses TRBV6-6 and TRBJ1-5, with D maybe TRBD1 (5 bases). The CDR3 length is 12 residues. The germline V gene encodes CDR1 MNHNY and CDR2 SVGAGI (reference sequence). V was clipped by 9 bases and J by 2 bases, with 8 bases between them. The CDR3 loop reads CASSQGNQPQHF. The CDR3 DNA reads TGTGCCAGTTCACAGGGCAATCAGCCCCAGCATTTT.

The chain employs TRBV4-1 and TRBJ1-3; 9 bases fit TRBD1. V lost 1 base to trimming and J lost 8 bases; unmatched junction nucleotides: 9. This CDR3 comprises 16 residues. Germline lookup yields CDR1 MGHRA and CDR2 YSYEKL. The CDR3 nucleotides are TGCGCCAGCAGCCAAGCACCACAGGGGGCTCGGGACACCATATATTTT. This sequence encodes CASSQAPQGARDTIYF.

Regarding this clone: This sequence is one base from a far larger clone and is likely a read error. This chain joins TRBV5-4 and TRBJ2-5; D gene uncertain. There are 11 residues in the CDR3. The germline V gene encodes CDR1 SGHNT and CDR2 YYREEE (reference sequence). CDR3: CASSLSEAQYF. DNA for the CDR3: TGTGCCAGCAGCTTGTCAGAGGCCCAGTACTTC. Full variable domain (remainder filled in from reference TRBV5-4 and TRBJ2-5): ETGVTQSPTHLIKTRGQQVTLRCSSQSGHNTVSWYQQALGQGPQFIFQYYREEENGRGNFPPRFSGLQFPNYSSELNVNALELDDSALYLCASSLSEAQYFGPGTRLLVL.

Concerning this clone: One end of the junction is discordant with germline, which a read error may explain. The CDR3, as DNA: TGTGCCAGCAGCGCCTTGGGGGCGCGGGGGGTTTTT. This translates into CASSALGARGVF. V usage is TRBV28 and J usage is TRBJ1-3, with TRBD1 as a possible D gene (6 bases). CDR3 length: 12 amino acids. Germline V gene data show CDR1 as MDHEN and CDR2 as SYDVKM.

This clone has just one count. CDR3 sequence: CASSIRPSKVTQYF. CDR3 DNA: TGTGCCAGCAGCATAAGGCCCTCTAAGGTGACCCAGTACTTC. The chain is built from TRBV21-1 and TRBJ2-5. TRBV21-1 represents a pseudogene. The CDR3 length is 14 residues.

The chain recombines TRBV10-3 with TRBJ2-2, with TRBD2 identical over 14 bases. Germline CDR1 ENHRY, CDR2 SYGVKD. The CDR3 is 18 residues long. J lost 2 bases, V lost 8 bases, and 10 bases had no gene match. This chain's CDR3 is CAIGPGLAGGPNTGELFF. The CDR3 DNA follows: TGTGCCATCGGCCCTGGACTAGCGGGAGGACCTAACACCGGGGAGCTGTTTTTT.

The V gene is TRBV7-8, the J gene TRBJ2-3, with TRBD2 matching over 11 bases. V dropped 6 bases and J dropped 5; count of bases not matched to a gene: 10. Germline CDR1 and CDR2: SGHVS and FQNEAQ. This CDR3 is 16 amino acids long. CDR3 nucleotides: TGTGCCAGCAGGCCCACCGGGACTAGCGGATTAGATACGCAGTATTTT. Its translation is CASRPTGTSGLDTQYF.

This sequence joins TRBV7-9 and TRBJ1-4; a possible D gene is TRBD1 (5 bases). The V and J ends lost 6 bases and 7 bases respectively, with 18 bases between them. CDR3 length equals 15 residues. Germline loops: CDR1 SEHNR, CDR2 FQNEAQ (reference sequence). The CDR3 DNA is TGTGCCAGCAGTCAAGGGGAGCCCCGGGGTGAAAAACTGTTTTTT. Translation: CASSQGEPRGEKLFF.

This rearrangement joins TRBV10-3 to TRBJ2-1, with a tentative D call TRBD1 (5 bases). Germline values: CDR1 ENHRY, CDR2 SYGVKD. The V end lost 10 bases, the J end lost 5 bases, and 18 bases lay between the germline ends. The CDR3 sequence is 14 residues long. CDR3 in amino acids: CASRASLGDNEQFF. For the CDR3, the DNA is TGTGCCAGCAGGGCGAGCTTGGGTGACAATGAGCAGTTCTTC.

V gene TRBV7-9 combines with J gene TRBJ2-5; 8 bases map to TRBD1. V trimming: 1 base; J trimming: 4 bases; junction bases outside the gene matches: 5. The CDR3 is made up of 15 amino acids. CDR1 is SEHNR, CDR2 FQNEAQ, per germline (reference sequence). CDR3 sequence (DNA): TGTGCCAGCAGCTTAGGGACAGGGTATCGAGAGACCCAGTACTTC. Protein product: CASSLGTGYRETQYF. Together with reference TRBV7-9 and TRBJ2-5, the CDR3 gives the full variable domain: DTGVSQNPRHKITKRGQNVTFRCDPISEHNRLYWYRQTLGQGPEFLTYFQNEAQLEKSRLLSDRFSAERPKGSFSTLEIQRTEQGDSAMYLCASSLGTGYRETQYFGPGTRLLVL.

The chain uses TRBV7-9 and TRBJ2-2; either TRBD1 or TRBD2 may fit D (5 bases each). The V gene lost 2 bases and the J gene lost 5 bases, with 15 bases spanning the gap. The germline CDR1 and CDR2 sequences are SEHNR and FQNEAQ (reference sequence). The CDR3 sequence is 16 residues long. This chain's CDR3 is CASSLPSGRKTGELFF. Written as DNA, the CDR3 is TGTGCCAGCAGCTTACCATCGGGACGAAAGACCGGGGAGCTGTTTTTT.

The rearrangement joins TRBV7-2 to TRBJ2-3; the D gene is possibly TRBD1 (6 bases). Deletions cut 3 bases from V and 2 bases from J, with 15 bases between. Germline CDR1 reads SGHTA; CDR2 reads FQGNSA. This CDR3 contains 16 residues. This chain's CDR3 is CASSFSGTRLTDTQYF. CDR3 sequence (DNA): TGTGCCAGCAGCTTTTCCGGGACACGGCTCACAGATACGCAGTATTTT.

The chain carries TRBV5-1 and TRBJ1-4; D might be TRBD1 (5 bases). The CDR3 totals 14 residues. Between the trimmed V and J ends, which lost 4 bases and 7 bases, there was a span of 14 bases. From germline, CDR1 is SGHRS and CDR2 YFSETQ. The CDR3: CASSALAGTEKLFF. The CDR3 region has the DNA TGCGCCAGCAGCGCTCTGGCGGGGACTGAAAAACTGTTTTTT.

The chain joins TRBV6-4 to TRBJ2-5; maybe TRBD1 (5 bases). The length of the CDR3 is 18 residues. The germline gives CDR1 MRHNA, CDR2 SNTAGT. The germline V and J ends were trimmed by 0 bases and 1 base, with 18 bases remaining between them. CDR3: CASSDSQGSRASQETQYF. CDR3 coding DNA: TGTGCCAGCAGTGACTCGCAAGGATCCAGGGCCTCCCAAGAGACCCAGTACTTC.

This chain uses TRBV11-1 with TRBJ2-3, with D possibly being TRBD1 or TRBD2 (5 bases each). Per the germline V gene, CDR1 is SGHAT and CDR2 is FQDESV (reference sequence). V was shortened by 7 bases and J by 0 bases, with 14 bases between the two germline ends. The CDR3 length is 15 residues. CDR3 sequence reads: CASTKGTGSTDTQYF. The CDR3 DNA reads as TGTGCCAGCACCAAGGGGACGGGTAGCACAGATACGCAGTATTTT.

The rearrangement uses TRBV4-1 and TRBJ2-3; either TRBD1 or TRBD2 may fit D (5 bases each). This CDR3 is 17 amino acids long. Trimming took off 0 bases at V and 3 bases at J, with 16 bases between the two ends. Germline CDR1 MGHRA, CDR2 YSYEKL. CDR3 protein: CASSQDVKGPGTDTQYF. In nucleotides, the CDR3 is TGCGCCAGCAGCCAAGATGTAAAGGGGCCGGGGACAGATACGCAGTATTTT.

This chain uses TRBV18 with TRBJ2-3; 12 bases agree with TRBD1. Germline-derived CDR1 and CDR2 are KGHSH and LQKENI. V trimming: 0 bases; J trimming: 4 bases; junction bases outside the gene matches: 2. The CDR3 spans 16 residues. CDR3 sequence: CASSPPGQGASDTQYF. The CDR3 bases are TGTGCCAGCTCACCACCGGGACAGGGGGCTTCAGATACGCAGTATTTT.

The rearrangement uses TRBV5-1 and TRBJ2-3; D perhaps matches TRBD2 (6 bases). V lost 3 bases and J 5 bases, leaving 16 bases between the germline ends. The CDR3 totals 15 residues. CDR1 SGHRS and CDR2 YFSETQ come from the germline V gene. CDR3 sequence reads: CASSSGLPPGDTQYF. The CDR3, as DNA: TGCGCCAGCAGCTCGGGACTCCCGCCAGGAGATACGCAGTATTTT.

V usage is TRBV7-2 and J usage is TRBJ1-5, with D perhaps matching TRBD1 (6 bases). Per the germline V gene, CDR1 is SGHTA and CDR2 is FQGNSA. Trimming removed 2 bases from V and 4 bases from J, with 18 bases in between. The CDR3 length is 17 residues. DNA of the CDR3: TGTGCCAGCAGCTTATCCCCGCATGGACAGCTAAATCAGCCCCAGCATTTT. This codes for CASSLSPHGQLNQPQHF.